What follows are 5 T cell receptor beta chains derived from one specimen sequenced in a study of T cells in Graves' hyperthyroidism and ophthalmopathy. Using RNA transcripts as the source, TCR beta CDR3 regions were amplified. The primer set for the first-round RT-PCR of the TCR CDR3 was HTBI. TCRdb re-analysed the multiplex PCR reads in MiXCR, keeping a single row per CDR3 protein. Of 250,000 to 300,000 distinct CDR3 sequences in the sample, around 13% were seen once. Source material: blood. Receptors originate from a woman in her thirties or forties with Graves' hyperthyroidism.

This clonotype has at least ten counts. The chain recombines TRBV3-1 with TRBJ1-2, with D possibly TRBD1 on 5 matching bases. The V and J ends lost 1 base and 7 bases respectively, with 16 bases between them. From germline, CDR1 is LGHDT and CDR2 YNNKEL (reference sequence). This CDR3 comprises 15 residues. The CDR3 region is CASSQGEQVAGGYTF. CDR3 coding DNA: TGTGCCAGCAGCCAAGGGGAACAGGTCGCAGGTGGCTACACCTTC.

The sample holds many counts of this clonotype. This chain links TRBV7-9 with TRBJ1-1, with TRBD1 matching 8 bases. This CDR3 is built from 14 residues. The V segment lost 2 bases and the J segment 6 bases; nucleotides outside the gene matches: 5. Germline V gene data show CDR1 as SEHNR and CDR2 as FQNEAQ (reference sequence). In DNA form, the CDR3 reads TGTGCCAGCAGCTTACTACAGGGGGTCTCTGAAGCTTTCTTT. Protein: CASSLLQGVSEAFF.

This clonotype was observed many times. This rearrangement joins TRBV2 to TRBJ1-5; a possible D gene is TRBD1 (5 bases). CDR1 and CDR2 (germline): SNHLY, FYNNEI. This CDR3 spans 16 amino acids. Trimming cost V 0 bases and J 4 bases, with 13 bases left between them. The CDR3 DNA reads TGTGCCAGCAGTGAAGCGTGGGGGGACTATAATCAGCCCCAGCATTTT. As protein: CASSEAWGDYNQPQHF.

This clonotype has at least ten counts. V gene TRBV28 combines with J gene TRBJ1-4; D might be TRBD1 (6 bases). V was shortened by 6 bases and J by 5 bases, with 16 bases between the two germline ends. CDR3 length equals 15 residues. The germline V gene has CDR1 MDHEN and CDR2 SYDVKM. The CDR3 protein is CASRDLDRENEKLFF. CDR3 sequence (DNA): TGTGCCAGCAGAGACTTGGACAGAGAAAATGAAAAACTGTTTTTT.

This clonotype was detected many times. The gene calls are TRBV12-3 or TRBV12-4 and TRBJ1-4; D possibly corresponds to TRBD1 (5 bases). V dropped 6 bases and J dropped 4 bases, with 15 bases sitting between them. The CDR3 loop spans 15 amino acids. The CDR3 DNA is TGTGCCAGCAGCCCATTGGGGGGGGGTAATGAAAAACTGTTTTTT. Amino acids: CASSPLGGGNEKLFF.